The 18 T cell receptor beta chains in this list originate from one sample, sequenced in a study of beta chain features in type 1 diabetes. The investigators reverse transcribed all of the isolated RNA, so they sequenced expressed TCRB transcripts. The data were produced by immunoSEQ multiplex PCR, yet TCRdb's version contains in-frame clones alone and is incomplete. The sample includes fewer than 500,000 clones, more than 11% of them seen just once. Sequencing used naive CD4+ T cells from blood. These receptors all come from a man younger than 40 in good health.

V is TRBV27 and J is TRBJ2-4; D ambiguous. The CDR3 extends over 15 amino acids. The ends were cut back, 1 base at V and 0 bases at J, with 7 bases in the middle. Germline V gives CDR1 MNHEY, CDR2 SMNVEV (reference sequence). CDR3 region: CASSLYGIAKNIQYF. CDR3 nucleotides: TGTGCCAGCAGTTTATACGGTATAGCCAAAAACATTCAGTACTTC.

In DNA form, the CDR3 reads TGTGCCAGCAGGAATTACAATGAGCAGTTCTTC. It yields the protein CASRNYNEQFF. This sequence joins TRBV2 and TRBJ2-1, with no clear D. The germline V gene encodes CDR1 SNHLY and CDR2 FYNNEI. V lost 6 bases and J lost 4, with 4 bases in between. This CDR3 region has 11 residues. The variable domain in full, with the rest retrieved from reference TRBV2 and TRBJ2-1, is EPEVTQTPSHQVTQMGQEVILRCVPISNHLYFYWYRQILGQKVEFLVSFYNNEISEKSEIFDDQFSVERPDGSNFTLKIRSTKLEDSAMYFCASRNYNEQFFGPGTRLTVL.

The chain has TRBV4-2 and TRBJ2-1, with 14 positions matching TRBD2. Germline V gene lookup returns CDR1 LGHNA and CDR2 YNFKEQ. This CDR3 comprises 17 residues. V was clipped by 4 bases and J by 7 bases; unmatched bases: 9. Here the CDR3 DNA reads TGTGCCAGCAGCCCGTCACTTAGGACTAGCGGGAGGAATGAGCAGTTCTTC. Translating gives CASSPSLRTSGRNEQFF.

The V gene is TRBV30, the J gene TRBJ2-1; D remains unclear. The CDR3 is 13 amino acids. Germline-derived CDR1 and CDR2 are GTSNPN and SVGIG (reference sequence). Trimming cost V 4 bases and J 0 bases, with 7 bases left between them. This CDR3 is CAWNPSSYNEQFF. The CDR3, as DNA: TGTGCCTGGAATCCGAGCTCCTACAATGAGCAGTTCTTC.

A few counts support this clone. V and J are TRBV7-9 and TRBJ1-1; the D gene is possibly TRBD1 (5 bases). V lost 1 base, J lost 0 bases, and 9 bases lay in between. This CDR3 spans 15 amino acids. The germline V gene encodes CDR1 SEHNR and CDR2 FQNEAQ (reference sequence). The CDR3 DNA follows: TGTGCCAGCAGCTTAGAAGGCAGGGTGAACACTGAAGCTTTCTTT. Protein: CASSLEGRVNTEAFF.

This clone turned up a few times. V usage is TRBV30 and J usage is TRBJ2-6; D uncertain. The germline V gene has CDR1 GTSNPN and CDR2 SVGIG (reference sequence). This CDR3 has 13 residues. Trimming shortened V by 4 bases and J by 4 bases, and 8 bases separated the two germline ends. The CDR3 DNA is TGTGCCTGGAAGGTGGCCGGGGCCAACGTCCTGACTTTC. It is translated as CAWKVAGANVLTF. Together with reference TRBV30 and TRBJ2-6, the CDR3 gives the full variable domain: SQTIHQWPATLVQPVGSPLSLECTVEGTSNPNLYWYRQAAGRGLQLLFYSVGIGQISSEVPQNLSASRPQDRQFILSSKKLLLSDSGFYLCAWKVAGANVLTFGAGSRLTVL.

In this sample, this clone turned up a few times. Additional DNA sequences in this sample encode the identical CDR3. The chain has TRBV20-1 and TRBJ2-5, with D unresolved. Germline V gives CDR1 DFQATT, CDR2 SNEGSKA (reference sequence). The CDR3 covers 10 residues. V lost 3 bases to trimming and J lost 5 bases, with 4 bases between them. The CDR3 protein is CSASEETQYF. The CDR3 coding sequence is TGCAGTGCTAGTGAGGAGACCCAGTACTTC.

This clone was detected only a few times. This chain connects TRBV7-2 to TRBJ2-5; D possibly corresponds to TRBD2 (6 bases). The V end was cut by 6 bases, the J end by 2 bases, with 13 bases between. CDR3 length equals 14 residues. Germline V gene lookup returns CDR1 SGHTA and CDR2 FQGNSA. CDR3 in DNA: TGTGCCAGCAGTTTATGGGGGGTGCAAGAGACCCAGTACTTC. This sequence encodes CASSLWGVQETQYF.

The chain joins TRBV9 to TRBJ2-3; D is undetermined. Trimming took off 3 bases at V and 1 base at J, with 21 bases between the two ends. This CDR3 contains 18 residues. Germline CDR1 SGDLS, CDR2 YYNGEE. In DNA form, the CDR3 reads TGTGCCAGCAGCGACACCGCCGTAGACCCGGCTGGCACAGATACGCAGTATTTT. This codes for CASSDTAVDPAGTDTQYF.

This chain links TRBV14 with TRBJ1-1; the D gene is possibly TRBD1 (5 bases). V lost 4 bases to trimming and J lost 0 bases, with 12 bases between them. Germline V gene sequence: CDR1 SGHDN, CDR2 FVKESK. This CDR3 region has 15 residues. The CDR3 coding sequence is TGTGCCAGCAGCCCCCCTGGGACCTTGAACACTGAAGCTTTCTTT. Its protein product is CASSPPGTLNTEAFF.

This clone was observed a single time. V gene TRBV9 combines with J gene TRBJ1-2; possibly TRBD1 for D (5 bases). CDR3 length: 15 amino acids. V dropped 0 bases and J dropped 0 bases, with 9 bases sitting between them. Germline lookup yields CDR1 SGDLS and CDR2 YYNGEE. The CDR3 nucleotides read TGTGCCAGCAGCGTAGACCAGGGATCTAACTATGGCTACACCTTC. It translates to CASSVDQGSNYGYTF.

This chain connects TRBV9 to TRBJ2-3; the D gene could be TRBD1 or TRBD2 (6 bases each). V shed 5 bases and J shed 2 bases, with 15 bases lying between them. Germline CDR1 and CDR2: SGDLS and YYNGEE. This CDR3 comprises 15 residues. The CDR3: CASRPRGGNTDTQYF. CDR3 nucleotides: TGTGCCAGCAGGCCCCGAGGGGGGAACACAGATACGCAGTATTTT.

There are a few counts of this clone. The gene calls are TRBV6-1 and TRBJ2-1; D not resolved. Per germline, CDR1 MNHNS and CDR2 SASEGT. CDR3 length: 13 amino acids. V shed 4 bases and J shed 4 bases, with 8 bases lying between them. CDR3 protein: CASSVDVYNEQFF. CDR3 sequence (DNA): TGTGCCAGCAGTGTAGACGTGTACAATGAGCAGTTCTTC.

In this sample, this clone turned up a few times. The chain combines TRBV4-2 with TRBJ1-1; D not certain. Trimming took off 0 bases at V and 1 base at J, with 6 bases between the two ends. CDR1 is LGHNA and CDR2 is YNFKEQ in the germline V gene. This CDR3 contains 14 residues. The CDR3 protein is CASSQDPRNTEAFF. The CDR3 DNA sequence: TGTGCCAGCAGCCAAGATCCCCGGAACACTGAAGCTTTCTTT.

A few counts support this clone. V is TRBV4-3 and J is TRBJ2-2; D remains ambiguous. V was cut by 0 bases and J by 6 bases, with 11 bases left in between. Per the germline V gene, CDR1 is LGHNA and CDR2 is YSLEER. The CDR3 runs to 15 residues. CDR3 bases: TGCGCCAGCAGCCAAGACCCTCTTGAGTCCGGGGAGCTGTTTTTT. It specifies CASSQDPLESGELFF.

The CDR3 DNA follows: TGTGCCTGGCGGGACAGCAATAGCAATCAGCCCCAGCATTTT. This translates into CAWRDSNSNQPQHF. This chain joins TRBV30 and TRBJ1-5, with 7 bases lining up with TRBD1. V was pared by 5 bases and J by 0 bases, with 4 bases of the junction left unmatched. The CDR3 is 14 amino acids. Germline values: CDR1 GTSNPN, CDR2 SVGIG (reference sequence).

This clone was seen a few times. The rearrangement links TRBV6-6 to TRBJ1-2; 7 bases agree with TRBD1. The CDR3 loop spans 16 amino acids. Germline V gene data show CDR1 as MNHNY and CDR2 as SVGAGI (reference sequence). V lost 6 bases, J lost 7 bases, and 17 bases stayed unmatched. CDR3 bases: TGTGCCAGCAGCCTACTGATTCAACGACAGGGTTCTGGCTACACCTTC. As protein: CASSLLIQRQGSGYTF.

In this sample, this clone turned up a few times. The rearrangement joins TRBV30 to TRBJ2-1; 11 bases align to TRBD2. The germline gives CDR1 GTSNPN, CDR2 SVGIG (reference sequence). The CDR3 loop spans 19 amino acids. V was pared by 0 bases and J by 3 bases, with 13 bases of the junction left unmatched. The CDR3 here is CAWSVMVTSGKSLYNEQFF. The DNA for the CDR3 is TGTGCCTGGAGTGTAATGGTGACTAGCGGGAAGAGTCTCTACAATGAGCAGTTCTTC. The full variable domain, rest sourced from reference TRBV30 and TRBJ2-1, is SQTIHQWPATLVQPVGSPLSLECTVEGTSNPNLYWYRQAAGRGLQLLFYSVGIGQISSEVPQNLSASRPQDRQFILSSKKLLLSDSGFYLCAWSVMVTSGKSLYNEQFFGPGTRLTVL.